This T cell receptor beta chain was recovered during a study of blood T cell repertoires in COVID-19 (dated by TCRdb to about 2020). About the study as a whole: Samples covering the acute and convalescent phases of COVID-19 were provided by collaborators in the United States, Italy and Spain. The repertoires were released in a freely available public database meant as a resource for research on the immune response to SARS-CoV-2. Where available, HLA class I and class II types were obtained from metadata supplied by the sample provider rather than from assay-based typing. Deeply sampled blood TCRbeta repertoires from subjects exposed to, actively infected with, or recovered from COVID-19 were included in the dataset. The sample metadata nearly always contained a de-identified subject ID, COVID-19 status, age in years and sex. The prospective study material was composed of cDNA or gDNA derived from T cells, B-cell-depleted T cells, or PBMCs. The samples were drawn from two sources: the first 160 participants of the ongoing ImmuneRACE study, and over 1,000 subjects contributed by 6 global collaborators.

What the research found in general, with its limitations: The amount of clinical and demographic metadata varied by source and participant and was provided uncurated.

In the prospective study, participants were about 18 to 89 years old, resided in under 30 geographic areas of the United States, and were enrolled through a virtual design. Cohort assignment in the prospective study relied on participant-reported clinical history from a screening survey and a study questionnaire. Recovered participants in ImmuneRACE Cohort 3 were defined by two consecutive negative NP/OP PCR tests, clearance by a healthcare professional, or resolution of symptoms. Each participant in the prospective study had whole blood, serum and a nasopharyngeal or oropharyngeal swab collected by mobile phlebotomists. Additional blood draws and questionnaires over an approximately two-month period could optionally be provided by prospective study participants. Prospective study blood samples were shipped either frozen or at room temperature before DNA extraction. Trimming takes 2 bases off V and 10 bases off J; junction bases not matched to a gene: 6. The CDR3 covers 14 residues, taking in both the cysteine and the phenylalanine. Here the CDR3 DNA is all that survives: 42 bases in frame from base 1. Via the germline V gene (reference sequence), CDR1 is SGHNT and CDR2 YYREEE.

As to this clone: Its antigen has not been determined. No base quality information exists; no much larger clone differs at one position.

TCRbeta CDR3 regions were amplified from genomic DNA by means of the immunoSEQ Assay, a bias-controlled multiplex PCR. The paper's processing steps were these. Nucleated cell counts per sample were estimated from amplification of reference gene primers within the assay. To quantify the absolute abundance of each unique TCRbeta CDR3 rearrangement, sequence reads were collapsed and filtered. For each sample, productive Simpson clonality was calculated as the square root of Simpson's diversity index across productive rearrangements. Held by TCRdb, this immuneACCESS table contains in-frame sequences only and omits some clones. Under half of the omission traces to an unresolved V gene where checked; the cause of the rest is unknown. D and trimming come from the DNA, and the V and J calls and clone size come from that table. Counted in this sample were hundreds of thousands of clones; 80% to 90% of them appeared once. The ten largest clones capture roughly 1.1% of the sample.

The source is a man aged 25 to 40 who had recovered from COVID-19. Recombination linked TRBV5-4 to TRBJ2-1; 10 bases in between match TRBD1. Sequencing was performed on PBMCs or T cells enriched from blood (not recorded which). The DNA is as follows: TGTGCCAGCAGCTTTGGGGGACAGGGGAACGAGCAGTTCTTC. It encodes CASSFGGQGNEQFF.